Shown below are 18 T cell receptor beta chains from a single sample sequenced in a study of blood T cell repertoires in COVID-19 (dated by TCRdb to about 2020). Library preparation was by the immunoSEQ multiplex PCR assay. In its TCRdb copy, this immuneACCESS table keeps in-frame sequences only and misses some clones. Where compared with another copy, unresolved V genes explain less than half of these, and the others have no known cause. Here the sample has approximately 80,000 clones; around four fifths occur a single time. The ten largest clones take up about a tenth of the sample. The specimen was peripheral blood. The origin of the receptors is a human donor in a cohort sampled during active COVID-19.

This rearrangement joins TRBV11-2 to TRBJ2-5, with D maybe TRBD2 (5 bases). CDR3 length: 14 amino acids. Deletions cut 7 bases from V and 4 bases from J, with 16 bases between. In germline, CDR1 is SGHAT, CDR2 FQNNGV. The CDR3, as DNA: TGTGCCAGCAACAATTGGGAGAGGTCAGAGACCCAGTACTTC. It yields the protein CASNNWERSETQYF.

The sample holds a few counts of this clone. V gene TRBV3-1 (or the pseudogene TRBV3-2) combines with J gene TRBJ1-6; perhaps TRBD1 as D (6 bases). The CDR3 consists of 14 residues. Germline lookup yields CDR1 LGHDT and CDR2 YNNKEL (reference sequence). The ends were cut back, 6 bases at V and 7 bases at J, with 13 bases in the middle. CDR3 sequence: CASSNRERNSPLHF. The CDR3 DNA sequence: TGTGCCAGCAGTAACAGGGAACGGAATTCACCCCTCCACTTT.

V and J are TRBV5-5 and TRBJ1-3; 7 nucleotides align to TRBD1. CDR3 length: 14 residues. Germline lookup yields CDR1 SGHKS and CDR2 YYEKEE (reference sequence). V lost 3 bases and J lost 2; bases outside the gene matches: 2. In DNA form, the CDR3 reads TGTGCCAGCAGCTCTGACAGGGCTGGAAACACCATATATTTT. It codes for CASSSDRAGNTIYF.

The chain combines TRBV19 with TRBJ1-3; D call uncertain. The CDR3 sequence is 15 residues long. CDR1 and CDR2 (germline): LNHDA, SQIVND (reference sequence). Trimming removed 0 bases from V and 0 bases from J, with 6 bases in between. The CDR3 DNA reads as TGTGCCAGTAGTATAGATCAGGACTCTGGAAACACCATATATTTT. It yields the protein CASSIDQDSGNTIYF.

The chain recombines TRBV7-9 with TRBJ1-2; no definite D call. The CDR3 loop spans 15 amino acids. Trimming left V 2 bases short and J 0 bases short, with 10 bases between. Germline loops: CDR1 SEHNR, CDR2 FQNEAQ (reference sequence). The CDR3 sequence: CASSLNAAANYGYTF. In nucleotides, the CDR3 is TGTGCCAGCAGCTTAAACGCGGCAGCTAACTATGGCTACACCTTC.

The chain is built from TRBV6-5 and TRBJ1-4; TRBD1 aligns across 11 bases. The V gene's germline CDR1 is MNHEY and CDR2 SVGAGI. The CDR3 consists of 14 residues. V trimming: 5 bases; J trimming: 8 bases; junction bases outside the gene matches: 4. As DNA, the CDR3 is TGTGCCAGCAGTCCGGACAGGGGGCGAGAAAAACTGTTTTTT. As protein: CASSPDRGREKLFF.

This clone was recorded a few times. The chain links TRBV18 to TRBJ2-6, with D perhaps TRBD1 (6 bases). The CDR3 length is 15 residues. Germline values: CDR1 KGHSH, CDR2 LQKENI. V was clipped by 5 bases and J by 1 base, with 9 bases between them. CDR3 sequence (DNA): TGTGCCAGCTCAGACGACAGGTCTGGGGCCAACGTCCTGACTTTC. This encodes CASSDDRSGANVLTF.

The chain links TRBV20-1 to TRBJ2-7; weak D call: TRBD1 (5 bases). CDR3 length equals 9 residues. Germline V CDR1 and CDR2: DFQATT, SNEGSKA (reference sequence). V shed 7 bases and J shed 5 bases, with 6 bases lying between them. The CDR3 spells CSVGDEQYF. The CDR3, as DNA: TGCAGTGTAGGGGACGAGCAGTACTTC.

J is TRBJ1-6 and V is TRBV27; D is perhaps TRBD1 (6 bases). The CDR3 runs 17 residues. Trimming shortened V by 5 bases and J by 10 bases, and 24 bases separated the two germline ends. Germline values: CDR1 MNHEY, CDR2 SMNVEV (reference sequence). The DNA for the CDR3 is TGTGCCAGCAGTCCCTTCTTGGCAGGGGCCGAATACTCACCCCTCCACTTT. It specifies CASSPFLAGAEYSPLHF.

The chain couples TRBV6-1 to TRBJ2-1; TRBD1 is a possible D gene (5 bases). Germline assignment: CDR1 MNHNS and CDR2 SASEGT. There are 13 residues in the CDR3. V was cut by 2 bases and J by 9 bases, with 11 bases left in between. The CDR3 DNA reads as TGTGCCAGCAGTGAAAGTTGGACAACTGAGCAGTTCTTC. It is translated as CASSESWTTEQFF.

The V call is TRBV10-1, the J call TRBJ2-5; D gene ambiguous. Germline values: CDR1 WNHNN, CDR2 SYGVQD (reference sequence). With 0 bases removed from V and 2 bases from J, the gap between germline ends came to 13 bases. This CDR3 has 16 amino acids. The CDR3 sequence: CASSESTRPGQETQYF. In nucleotides, the CDR3 is TGCGCCAGCAGTGAGTCGACTCGGCCGGGTCAAGAGACCCAGTACTTC.

The chain uses TRBV5-5 and TRBJ1-5, with D unclear. The CDR3 is made up of 14 amino acids. Germline CDR1 SGHKS, CDR2 YYEKEE (reference sequence). Trimming took off 0 bases at V and 0 bases at J, with 4 bases between the two ends. The CDR3 region is CASSLEHSNQPQHF. DNA for the CDR3: TGTGCCAGCAGCTTGGAACATAGCAATCAGCCCCAGCATTTT.

V is TRBV30 and J is TRBJ1-1, with TRBD1 matching over 10 bases. The CDR3 is made up of 14 amino acids. The V segment lost 0 bases and the J segment 11 bases; nucleotides outside the gene matches: 9. Germline lookup yields CDR1 GTSNPN and CDR2 SVGIG (reference sequence). CDR3 sequence reads: CAWSVLRTGGRAFF. Written as DNA, the CDR3 is TGTGCCTGGAGTGTACTGCGGACAGGGGGACGGGCTTTCTTT.

The chain has TRBV5-4 and TRBJ1-3; 8 bases align to TRBD1. V was pared by 4 bases and J by 1 base, with 7 bases of the junction left unmatched. This CDR3 is 16 amino acids long. The germline gives CDR1 SGHNT, CDR2 YYREEE (reference sequence). The CDR3 DNA is TGTGCCAGCAGCACGGGACAGGCTAGATCTGGAAACACCATATATTTT. Residues: CASSTGQARSGNTIYF.

The chain joins TRBV19 to TRBJ1-1; maybe TRBD1 (5 bases). There are 15 residues in the CDR3. The V end lost 7 bases, the J end lost 3 bases, and 18 bases lay between the germline ends. CDR1 is LNHDA and CDR2 is SQIVND in the germline V gene (reference sequence). The CDR3 region is CASNWGLSRDTEAFF. The CDR3 DNA sequence: TGTGCCAGTAACTGGGGCCTTTCAAGGGACACTGAAGCTTTCTTT. Filled out from reference TRBV19 and TRBJ1-1, the complete variable domain reads DGGITQSPKYLFRKEGQNVTLSCEQNLNHDAMYWYRQDPGQGLRLIYYSQIVNDFQKGDIAEGYSVSREKKESFPLTVTSAQKNPTAFYLCASNWGLSRDTEAFFGQGTRLTVV.

This clone occurred a few times. DNA of the CDR3: TGCGCCAGCAGCCCGTCGACTAGCGCTTACAATGAGCAGTTCTTC. This translates into CASSPSTSAYNEQFF. This sequence joins TRBV5-1 and TRBJ2-1; 8 nucleotides match TRBD2. Germline V gives CDR1 SGHRS, CDR2 YFSETQ. This CDR3 has 15 amino acids. V shed 4 bases, J shed 4 bases, and the junction held 7 bases outside the gene matches.

V and J are TRBV15 and TRBJ2-7; TRBD2 aligns across 14 bases. Germline CDR1 is LNHNV and CDR2 is YYDKDF (reference sequence). The CDR3 is 15 amino acids. The trim removed 5 bases at V and 5 bases at J, leaving 5 bases unmatched. The CDR3 spells CATSRGLAGGHEQYF. CDR3 DNA: TGTGCCACCAGCCGTGGACTAGCGGGGGGCCACGAGCAGTACTTC.

J is TRBJ1-6 and V is TRBV5-1; D possibly corresponds to TRBD1 (6 bases). From germline, CDR1 is SGHRS and CDR2 YFSETQ. The germline V and J ends were trimmed by 4 bases and 7 bases, with 18 bases remaining between them. This CDR3 spans 16 amino acids. This CDR3 is CASSPEPQGRNSPLHF. CDR3 in DNA: TGCGCCAGCAGCCCAGAACCACAGGGTAGGAATTCACCCCTCCACTTT. Supplemented by reference TRBV5-1 and TRBJ1-6, the full variable domain reads KAGVTQTPRYLIKTRGQQVTLSCSPISGHRSVSWYQQTPGQGLQFLFEYFSETQRNKGNFPGRFSGRQFSNSRSEMNVSTLELGDSALYLCASSPEPQGRNSPLHFGNGTRLTVT.